This is a list of T cell receptor beta chains from one sample in a study of blood T cell repertoires in COVID-19. Data came from immunoSEQ multiplex PCR; TCRdb stores just in-frame clones and leaves some out. Among 50,000 to 65,000 clones listed, nearly 90% were seen once. Sequenced: peripheral blood. All receptors derive from a middle-aged man with active COVID-19. CDR3s include the opening cysteine and the closing phenylalanine or tryptophan. The order of the fields is J gene, V gene, D gene, clone size, CDR3 protein, CDR3 DNA. D genes are given only for firm matches. Part of the rows lack a size; the others show once, few, many or a class for expanded clones.

>TRBJ1-2|TRBV2|NA|NA
CASSEGTGRGYTF
TGTGCCAGCAGTGAAGGTACAGGCCGGGGCTACACCTTC
>TRBJ2-7|TRBV25-1|TRBD2|NA
CASSEWGGEQYF
TGTGCCAGCAGTGAATGGGGGGGCGAGCAGTACTTC
>TRBJ1-4|TRBV5-8|TRBD1|NA
CASSYRDRHEKLFF
TGTGCCAGCAGCTACCGGGACAGGCATGAAAAACTGTTTTTT
>TRBJ2-1|TRBV7-8|TRBD2|NA
CASSLERGGNEQFF
TGTGCCAGCAGCTTAGAGCGGGGGGGCAATGAGCAGTTCTTC
>TRBJ1-2|TRBV6-6|NA|once
CASTLTLANYGYTF
TGTGCCAGCACTCTGACACTTGCTAACTATGGCTACACCTTC
>TRBJ1-5|TRBV15|NA|NA
CATSGGHSQPQHF
TGTGCCACCAGCGGGGGACATTCTCAGCCCCAGCATTTT
>TRBJ1-1|TRBV24-1|NA|once
CATSDLEGGVWWNTEAFF
TGTGCCACCAGTGATCTAGAGGGGGGGGTGTGGTGGAACACTGAAGCTTTCTTT
>TRBJ1-2|TRBV7-2|NA|NA
CASSLDSVSRLYGYTF
TGTGCCAGCAGCTTAGACTCCGTATCCAGACTTTATGGCTACACCTTC
>TRBJ1-5|TRBV11-3|NA|once
CASSPTRDQPQHF
TGTGCCAGCAGCCCCACCCGGGATCAGCCCCAGCATTTT
>TRBJ1-6|TRBV28|TRBD1|NA
CASSLASTGAGSPLHF
TGTGCCAGCAGTTTAGCCTCAACAGGGGCGGGATCACCCCTCCACTTT
>TRBJ1-5|TRBV29-1|NA|once
CSVEYSIDQPQHF
TGCAGCGTTGAATATAGCATCGATCAGCCCCAGCATTTT
>TRBJ2-7|TRBV6-5|TRBD2|NA
CASSSLAGGPYEQYF
TGTGCCAGCAGTTCGCTAGCGGGGGGTCCTTACGAGCAGTACTTC
>TRBJ1-2|TRBV27|NA|NA
CASRGDFLYGYTF
TGTGCCAGCCGGGGGGACTTTCTCTATGGCTACACCTTC
>TRBJ2-3|TRBV7-3|NA|NA
CASSLRGLTGGTQYF
TGTGCCAGCAGCTTACGGGGTCTCACGGGTGGTACGCAGTATTTT
>TRBJ2-3|TRBV7-2|TRBD2|NA
CASSIGTTADTQYF
TGTGCCAGCAGCATTGGGACTACAGCAGATACGCAGTATTTT
>TRBJ1-2|TRBV6-4|NA|few
CASSERTPFRGPYGYTF
TGTGCCAGCAGTGAAAGAACCCCGTTCAGGGGCCCCTATGGCTACACCTTC
>TRBJ2-3|TRBV5-5|NA|NA
CASSQDSHTDTQYF
TGTGCCAGCAGCCAAGACAGTCACACAGATACGCAGTATTTT
>TRBJ1-1|TRBV6-5|NA|NA
CASSYSRKKVGHEAFF
TGTGCCAGCAGTTACTCCCGGAAGAAGGTGGGGCACGAAGCTTTCTTT